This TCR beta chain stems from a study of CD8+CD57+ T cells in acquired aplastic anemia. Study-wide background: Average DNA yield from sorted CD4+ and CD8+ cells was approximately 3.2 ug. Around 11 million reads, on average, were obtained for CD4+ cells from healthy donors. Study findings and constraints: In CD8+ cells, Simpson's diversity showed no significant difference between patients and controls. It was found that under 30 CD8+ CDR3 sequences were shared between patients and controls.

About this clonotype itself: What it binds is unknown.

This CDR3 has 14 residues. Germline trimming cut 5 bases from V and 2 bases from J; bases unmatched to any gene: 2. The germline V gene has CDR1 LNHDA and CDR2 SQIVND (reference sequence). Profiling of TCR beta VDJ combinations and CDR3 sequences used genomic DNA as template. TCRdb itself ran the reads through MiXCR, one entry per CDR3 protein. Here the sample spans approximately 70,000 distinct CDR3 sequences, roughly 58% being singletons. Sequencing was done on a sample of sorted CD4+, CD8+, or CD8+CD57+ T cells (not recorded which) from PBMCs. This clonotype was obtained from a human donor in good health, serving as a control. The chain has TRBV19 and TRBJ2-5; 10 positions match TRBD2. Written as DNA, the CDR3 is TGTGCCAGTAGTGTTAGCGGGGGGCAAGAGACCCAGTACTTC. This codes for CASSVSGGQETQYF.